The clone carrying this T cell receptor (beta chain) was seen a single time. Its antigen is unknown. Healthy bone marrow donors supplied every sample. This specimen belongs to a study of cytomegalovirus exposure and HLA in healthy donors. Turning to the study itself: Drawn from HLA-typed donors, tens of millions of unique TCRs were held in an early data release.

Study results and caveats: Reportedly, HLA-A and HLA-B alleles of most subjects were accurately predicted from TCR beta.

60 Vbeta and 13 Jbeta primers were used in PCR. Original processing methods: Roughly 80 million unique TCR beta chains, 10 million to 14 million shared, were counted in a later analysis. Some clones are missing from TCRdb's copy, which holds only in-frame ones; the method was immunoSEQ multiplex PCR. That table is the source of V, J and clone size, and D and trimming were worked out from the DNA. The data show approximately 180,000 clones, about three quarters seen once. V gave up 4 bases and J gave up 5 bases, with 13 bases separating them. Germline CDR1 is SGHKS and CDR2 is YYEKEE (reference sequence). CDR3 length: 14 residues.

The chain joins TRBV5-5 to TRBJ1-3; perhaps TRBD1 as D (6 bases). The sample taken for sequencing was PBMCs. The TCR was taken from a woman aged 40 to 50 in good health and CMV-seronegative. The CDR3 DNA reads TGTGCCAGCAGCGTTTACCAGGGGAGAAACACCATATATTTT. It encodes CASSVYQGRNTIYF.